The rows below give T cell receptor beta chains drawn from one sample of a study of blood T cells in healthy people across ages. Via MiXCR, TCRdb re-called the 5' RACE reads, giving one row per CDR3 protein. The sample lists 1.5 million to 2 million distinct CDR3 sequences; 28% were seen once. Sequencing input: blood. The receptors here all came from a woman in her twenties or thirties in good health. The CDR3 runs from the conserved cysteine through the conserved F or W. Clone size is not always given. Where it is, it says once, few, many or a class for expanded clones.

V gene,clone size,J gene,CDR3 length,CDR3 protein
TRBV7-2,many,TRBJ2-5,16,CASSLGLGGGQETQYF
TRBV20-1,few,TRBJ2-5,12,CSASPGEETQYF
TRBV21-1,.,.,15,CASSPTPKTYNEQYF
TRBV6-2/TRBV6-3,.,TRBJ1-1,16,CASSFGTGIPHTEAFF
TRBV7-2,few,TRBJ2-7,12,CASSSFSGQLYF
TRBV30,.,TRBJ1-1,10,CAWGGTEAFF
TRBV15,many,TRBJ2-1,18,CATSRDSLAGGTHNEQFF
TRBV5-5,few,TRBJ1-4,15,CASSFDRVGNEKLFF
TRBV12-3/TRBV12-4,.,TRBJ2-1,20,CASTRNRASGANVIYNEQFF
TRBV6-5,.,TRBJ1-1,13,CATQRDSYTEAFF
TRBV18,many,TRBJ2-3,17,CASSPISLAASTDTQYF
TRBV28,.,TRBJ2-7,14,CASSLLAGIYEQYF
TRBV18,many,TRBJ1-2,14,CASSPGDSRSSYTF
TRBV29-1,.,.,15,CSVSSRGGGRETQYF
TRBV3-1,few,TRBJ1-1,15,CASSQWGRPNTEAFF
TRBV20-1,.,TRBJ2-5,15,CSARDPRSGRYEQYF
TRBV7-2,once,TRBJ2-1,12,CASSTTSFEQFF
TRBV7-9,many,TRBJ2-5,15,CASSLALATGETQYF
TRBV20-1,few,TRBJ1-4,15,CSARPPGEGVEKLFF
TRBV5-1,.,TRBJ2-1,12,CASSTLDGEQFF
TRBV10-3,few,TRBJ1-3,13,CAVSESLNPTIYF
TRBV2,few,TRBJ2-5,13,CASRAEVQETQYF
TRBV11-3,once,TRBJ2-1,15,CASSSGLANVNEQFF
TRBV7-9,.,TRBJ1-2,19,CASSPPGLAGTARPYGYTF
TRBV3-1,.,TRBJ2-5,18,CASSLYGTSGGLGETQYF
TRBV7-9,.,TRBJ2-5,15,CASSFRSTDQETQYF
TRBV12-3/TRBV12-4,many,TRBJ1-2,13,CASSLDGSRGYTF
TRBV20-1,.,TRBJ2-1,15,CSARGSREGSNEQFF
TRBV30,.,TRBJ2-3,14,CAWSWGPDMDTQYF
TRBV6-5,few,TRBJ2-1,13,CASSRQGRDLRFF
TRBV7-9,.,TRBJ2-3,14,CASSLAKGLDTQYF
TRBV29-1,many,TRBJ1-2,12,CSVEGQGNGYTF
TRBV4-1,many,TRBJ2-7,17,CASSPWGRASGTYEQYF
TRBV4-1,many,TRBJ2-5,16,CASSLQAGDPSETQYF
TRBV20-1,few,TRBJ2-7,14,CSASGGIVTYEQYF
TRBV24-1,few,TRBJ2-1,11,CATSGGWEQFF
TRBV12-3/TRBV12-4,many,TRBJ1-6,14,CASNIDSYNSPLHF
TRBV29-1,.,TRBJ2-1,15,CSVEAPDRGQFEQFF
TRBV20-1,many,TRBJ2-5,14,CSASPAPQKETQYF
TRBV7-2,few,TRBJ1-4,15,CASSWIISQGEKLFF
TRBV2,.,TRBJ1-4,15,CASSNLPGQEEKLFF
TRBV20-1,once,TRBJ2-5,17,CSARDPRTGMYQETQYF
TRBV7-8,few,TRBJ2-1,17,CASSLGETSGTYNEQFF
TRBV7-3,.,TRBJ2-4,15,CASSPRRDTYNEQYF
TRBV4-3,.,TRBJ2-3,18,CASSQDQGDRSLADTQYF
TRBV20-1,few,TRBJ2-7,10,CSAGAFEQYF
TRBV9,few,TRBJ2-1,18,CASSKKSGGEPLYNEQFF
TRBV6-5,few,TRBJ2-7,13,CAVRRGGEYEQYF
TRBV20-1,.,TRBJ2-1,14,CSAHGLAGDNEQFF
TRBV12-3/TRBV12-4,.,TRBJ1-3,10,CASSVETIYF
TRBV20-1,.,TRBJ1-6,13,CSALRTENSPLHF
TRBV6-6,few,TRBJ1-1,14,CASRWDRMNTEAFF
TRBV7-9,.,TRBJ1-1,14,CASSTTDMNTEAFF
TRBV20-1,many,TRBJ2-5,15,CSASGGQQTQETQYF
TRBV27,.,TRBJ2-1,14,CASNFFGRANEQFF